This T cell receptor (beta chain) appears in the sequencing data of a study of cytomegalovirus exposure and HLA in healthy donors. After removal of 4 bases from V and 4 bases from J, the junction contained 12 bases not matched to a gene. This CDR3 has 19 amino acids. Per germline, CDR1 ENHRY and CDR2 SYGVKD. Use of 60 Vbeta and 13 Jbeta primers characterized the PCR. TCRdb's table, derived via immunoSEQ multiplex PCR, lists solely in-frame clones and lacks some. Its table lists some 130,000 clones. With regard to this clone: The target antigen is unknown.

Findings and caveats of the study: The only immune exposure information that was available was CMV serostatus.

The V and J genes are TRBV10-3 and TRBJ2-6; 11 bases are a match to TRBD2. The sequencing sample was made of PBMCs. The receptor was isolated from a woman in her thirties or forties in good health and CMV-seronegative. CDR3 amino acids: CAISGGGSGGAFGANVLTF. The CDR3 DNA is TGTGCCATCAGTGGCGGCGGTAGCGGGGGGGCCTTCGGGGCCAACGTCCTGACTTTC.